This T cell receptor beta chain was identified in a study of cytomegalovirus exposure and HLA in healthy donors. Whole-study context: Counted in an early data release were some 81 million unique TCRs from HLA-typed donors. Study results and caveats: Accounts indicate the classifier identified cytomegalovirus status with strong specificity and sensitivity.

This CDR3 is built from 15 residues. The germline V gene has CDR1 MGHDK and CDR2 SYGVNS. Trimming pared 6 bases from V and 11 bases from J, leaving 25 bases between. In regard to this clone: Antigen unknown.

Primers: 60 Vbeta forward and 13 Jbeta reverse. Profiled with immunoSEQ multiplex PCR; TCRdb holds only in-frame clones, not every one. The sample includes 130,000 to 150,000 clones, over 70% of them seen just once. Sequenced material: PBMCs. This TCR was sampled from a male donor in good health and CMV-seronegative. This rearrangement joins TRBV25-1 to TRBJ2-5; no clear D. The CDR3 spells CASSSPGQLFFEQYF. CDR3 DNA: TGTGCCAGCAGCTCACCGGGTCAGTTGTTCTTTGAGCAGTACTTC.